The sequence of this T cell receptor beta chain was determined in a study of blood T cells in healthy people across ages. Findings of the study overall: Versus aged donors, long-lived donors had higher diversity and more naive CD4+ cells. PBMCs that were unsorted prevented a conclusive naive versus antigen-experienced comparison.

The CDR3 is made up of 14 amino acids. V lost 4 bases and J 4 bases, leaving 13 bases between the germline ends. Notes on this clonotype: Its target is not known.

Primers used in a second PCR of roughly 6 to 12 cycles were a sample-barcoded 5' primer and a J-beta primer mix. From each sample, at least 2.5 million paired-end reads containing CDR3 were obtained. TCRdb independently ran MiXCR on the 5' RACE reads; one entry per CDR3 protein. The sample yields 1.5 million to 2 million distinct CDR3 sequences, roughly 52% seen once. The sequence came from a woman in her 40s in good health. Sequencing was done on a sample of blood. This chain joins TRBV12-3 or TRBV12-4 and TRBJ2-5; D is possibly TRBD2 (5 bases). CDR3 DNA: TGTGCCAGCAGTTGGGATTCTGGAGGAGAGACCCAGTACTTC. Its translation is CASSWDSGGETQYF.